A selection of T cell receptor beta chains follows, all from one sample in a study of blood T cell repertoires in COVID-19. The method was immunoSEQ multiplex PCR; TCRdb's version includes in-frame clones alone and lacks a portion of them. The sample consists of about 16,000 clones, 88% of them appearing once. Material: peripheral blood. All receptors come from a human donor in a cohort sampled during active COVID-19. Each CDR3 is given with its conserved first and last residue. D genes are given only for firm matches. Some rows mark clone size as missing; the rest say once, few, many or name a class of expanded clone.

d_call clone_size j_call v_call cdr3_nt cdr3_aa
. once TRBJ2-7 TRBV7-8 TGTGCCAGCAGCTTATCCCCTTTTTACGAGCAGTACTTC CASSLSPFYEQYF
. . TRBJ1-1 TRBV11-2 TGTGCCAGCAGCTTAGATAGCTTTAGCACTGAAGCTTTCTTT CASSLDSFSTEAFF
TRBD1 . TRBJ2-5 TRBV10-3 TGTGCCAGCAAGGGACAGGTCGGCGAAGAGACCCAGTACTTC CASKGQVGEETQYF
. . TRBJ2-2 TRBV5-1 TGCGCCAGCAGCCTTACGGGGTTAGCCCTGGCCGGGGAGCTGTTTTTT CASSLTGLALAGELFF
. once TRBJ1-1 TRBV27 TGTGCCAGCAGTGACCGGGACACGAACACTGAAGCTTTCTTT CASSDRDTNTEAFF
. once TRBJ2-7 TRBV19 TGTGCCAGTAGTGTCTCCGGGACACCCACCTACGAGCAGTACTTC CASSVSGTPTYEQYF
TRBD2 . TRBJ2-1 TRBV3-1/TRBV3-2 TGTGCCAGCAGCCAAGAGGGAGGGAGGGCCCTGCTTAGTGAGCAGTTCTTC CASSQEGGRALLSEQFF
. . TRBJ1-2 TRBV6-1 TGTGCCAGCAGTGAAACAGGATTAGCTAACTATGGCTACACCTTC CASSETGLANYGYTF
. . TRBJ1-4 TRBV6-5 TGTGCCAGCAGTCTACAGGGACAAAAACTGTTTTTT CASSLQGQKLFF
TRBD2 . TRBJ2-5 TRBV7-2 TGTGCCAGCAGCTCCCGACTAGCGGGAGCTGAGACCCAGTACTTC CASSSRLAGAETQYF
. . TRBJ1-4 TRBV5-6 TGTGCCAGCAGCCGGGGGACCGAAAAACTGTTTTTT CASSRGTEKLFF
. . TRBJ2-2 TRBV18 TGTGCCAGCTCACCAGAGCACGCTACCGGGGAGCTGTTTTTT CASSPEHATGELFF
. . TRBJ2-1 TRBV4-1 TGCGCCAGCAGAGTAGGTAGCGCCGGTACCTACAATGAGCAGTTCTTC CASRVGSAGTYNEQFF
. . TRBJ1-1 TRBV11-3 TGTGCCAGCAGCCACCCTGGGCAGGGCACCACTGAAGCTTTCTTT CASSHPGQGTTEAFF
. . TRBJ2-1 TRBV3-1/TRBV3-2 TGTGCCAGCAGCCCCTACGTTGGGCCCTACAATGAGCAGTTCTTC CASSPYVGPYNEQFF
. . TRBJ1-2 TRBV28 TGTGCCAGCAGTTTATCAGGGTATGGCTACACCTTC CASSLSGYGYTF
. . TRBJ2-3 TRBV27 TGTGCCAGCAGTCAAAGATCGGGGGAGGATACGCAGTATTTT CASSQRSGEDTQYF
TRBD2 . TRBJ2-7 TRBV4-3 TGCGCCAGCAGCCAACTCGGGGTTCTGAGCGGGAGTCCCTACGAGCAGTACTTC CASSQLGVLSGSPYEQYF
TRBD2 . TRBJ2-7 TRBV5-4 TGTGCCAGCAGCTTGGCCTCGTCTAGCGGATCCTACGAGCAGTACTTC CASSLASSSGSYEQYF
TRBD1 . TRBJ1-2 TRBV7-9 TGTGCCAGCAGCCCGACAGGGCCTTGGGGCTACACCTTC CASSPTGPWGYTF
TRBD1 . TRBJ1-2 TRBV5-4 TGTGCCAGCAGCGTCAAAACAGGGGCCTCCTATGGCTACACCTTC CASSVKTGASYGYTF
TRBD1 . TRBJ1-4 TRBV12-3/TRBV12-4 TGTGCCAGCAGTTTAGAGGACAGGGGAAAACTGTTTTTT CASSLEDRGKLFF
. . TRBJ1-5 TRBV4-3 TGCGCCAGCAGCCAAAAGCCCAATCAGCCCCAGCATTTT CASSQKPNQPQHF
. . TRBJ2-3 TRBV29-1 TGCAGCGTAGCTGGGGGCGGCTCCCCAGATACGCAGTATTTT CSVAGGGSPDTQYF
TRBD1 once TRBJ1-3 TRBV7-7 TGTGCCAGCAGCTTAGGGACAGGAACCTCTGGAAACACCATATATTTT CASSLGTGTSGNTIYF
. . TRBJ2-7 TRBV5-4 TGTGCCAGCAGCTTGAGGGGGGGCCAGTACGAGCAGTACTTC CASSLRGGQYEQYF
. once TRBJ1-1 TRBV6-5 TGTGCCAGCAGTCAACCAGGGGTGGCGAACACTGAAGCTTTCTTT CASSQPGVANTEAFF
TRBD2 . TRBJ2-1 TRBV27 TGTGCCAGCAGTTTACTGGTAGGGGGACTAGCGACGCGGGAGCAGTTCTTC CASSLLVGGLATREQFF
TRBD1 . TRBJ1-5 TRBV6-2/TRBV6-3 TGTGCCAGCAGTAGGGACAGGTTGGTCAATCAGCCCCAGCATTTT CASSRDRLVNQPQHF
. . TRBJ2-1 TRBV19 TGTGCCAGTAGTCCGCGGGGATACAATGAGCAGTTCTTC CASSPRGYNEQFF
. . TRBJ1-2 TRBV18 TGTGCCAGCTCTGCCCAGCGGGGGTGGGCCGACGGTGCGGGCTACACCTTC CASSAQRGWADGAGYTF
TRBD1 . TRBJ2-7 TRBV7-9 TGTGCCAGCAGCTTAGCAGGACAGGTAACCTACGAGCAGTACTTC CASSLAGQVTYEQYF
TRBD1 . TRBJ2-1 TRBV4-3 TGCGCCAGCAGCCAAGGAGACAGGGGGTATTTAGGTGAGCAGTTCTTC CASSQGDRGYLGEQFF
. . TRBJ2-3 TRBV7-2 TGTGCCAGCAGCCCCGCGGGCCTCACAAGCACAGATACGCAGTATTTT CASSPAGLTSTDTQYF
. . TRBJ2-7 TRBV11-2 TGTGCCAGCAGCTCATCCCGGGCACAGGGTTACGAGCAGTACTTC CASSSSRAQGYEQYF
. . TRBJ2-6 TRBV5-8 TGTGCCAGCAGCCCACGGTCAGGGCTCGGCTCTGGGGCCAACGTCCTGACTTTC CASSPRSGLGSGANVLTF
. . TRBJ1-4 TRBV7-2 TGTGCCAGCAGCTTAGCCGGGGGGAATGAAAAACTGTTTTTT CASSLAGGNEKLFF
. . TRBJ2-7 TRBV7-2 TGTGCCAGCAGCTTATCCCTGGCCGCATACGAGCAGTACTTC CASSLSLAAYEQYF
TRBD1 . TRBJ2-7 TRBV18 TGTGCCAGCGACCCTCAGGGGGCGGGCGAGCAGTACTTC CASDPQGAGEQYF